This T cell receptor beta chain was obtained from a study of shared clonotypes between healthy human individuals. The authors divided CD4+ cells into CD45RA+ naive and CD45RA-negative memory subsets. Study outcomes and limitations: Although depth was large, rarefaction showed that sequencing of the sorted subsets was incomplete. With few donors, the genetic and exposure-history diversity represented was limited.

About this clone itself: Its specificity is not known.

The protocol was immunoSEQ multiplex PCR, while the TCRdb copy is restricted to in-frame clones and leaves out a portion. Altogether about 510,000 clones are present, almost 97% being singletons, with the ten largest covering 0.06%. V dropped 3 bases and J dropped 0 bases, with 11 bases sitting between them. This CDR3 spans 16 amino acids. Germline-derived CDR1 and CDR2 are SEHNR and FQNEAQ (reference sequence). The V and J genes are TRBV7-9 and TRBJ1-4, with a tentative D call TRBD1 (5 bases). The sequenced sample consisted of naive CD4+ T cells sorted from blood. As to subset: CD45RA+ positively selected. This clonotype was obtained from a woman aged 25 to 39 in good health. The CDR3 sequence: CASSFVRGSTNEKLFF. CDR3 nucleotide sequence: TGTGCCAGCAGCTTTGTGAGGGGTTCAACTAATGAAAAACTGTTTTTT.